This TCR beta chain was identified during a study of OX40 agonist ivuxolimab in advanced cancers. Study-level background: The study treated patients with ivuxolimab, an agonistic anti-OX40 (CD134) antibody.

Germline V CDR1 and CDR2: KGHSH, LQKENI. The CDR3 sequence is 13 residues long. V was pared by 3 bases and J by 4 bases, with 8 bases between. Some clones are missing from TCRdb's copy, which holds only in-frame ones; the method was immunoSEQ multiplex PCR. The table records 98,000 or so clones, 70% to 90% of them present only once. This sequence joins TRBV18 and TRBJ2-3; D gene ambiguous. The sequence was collected from an adult with an advanced solid tumor such as melanoma, head and neck, liver or kidney cancer. The source was CD4+ or CD8+ T cells sorted from blood, collected in a trial of the OX40 agonist ivuxolimab. The CDR3: CASSPPAADTQYF. In DNA form, the CDR3 reads TGTGCCAGCTCACCTCCGGCGGCAGATACGCAGTATTTT.